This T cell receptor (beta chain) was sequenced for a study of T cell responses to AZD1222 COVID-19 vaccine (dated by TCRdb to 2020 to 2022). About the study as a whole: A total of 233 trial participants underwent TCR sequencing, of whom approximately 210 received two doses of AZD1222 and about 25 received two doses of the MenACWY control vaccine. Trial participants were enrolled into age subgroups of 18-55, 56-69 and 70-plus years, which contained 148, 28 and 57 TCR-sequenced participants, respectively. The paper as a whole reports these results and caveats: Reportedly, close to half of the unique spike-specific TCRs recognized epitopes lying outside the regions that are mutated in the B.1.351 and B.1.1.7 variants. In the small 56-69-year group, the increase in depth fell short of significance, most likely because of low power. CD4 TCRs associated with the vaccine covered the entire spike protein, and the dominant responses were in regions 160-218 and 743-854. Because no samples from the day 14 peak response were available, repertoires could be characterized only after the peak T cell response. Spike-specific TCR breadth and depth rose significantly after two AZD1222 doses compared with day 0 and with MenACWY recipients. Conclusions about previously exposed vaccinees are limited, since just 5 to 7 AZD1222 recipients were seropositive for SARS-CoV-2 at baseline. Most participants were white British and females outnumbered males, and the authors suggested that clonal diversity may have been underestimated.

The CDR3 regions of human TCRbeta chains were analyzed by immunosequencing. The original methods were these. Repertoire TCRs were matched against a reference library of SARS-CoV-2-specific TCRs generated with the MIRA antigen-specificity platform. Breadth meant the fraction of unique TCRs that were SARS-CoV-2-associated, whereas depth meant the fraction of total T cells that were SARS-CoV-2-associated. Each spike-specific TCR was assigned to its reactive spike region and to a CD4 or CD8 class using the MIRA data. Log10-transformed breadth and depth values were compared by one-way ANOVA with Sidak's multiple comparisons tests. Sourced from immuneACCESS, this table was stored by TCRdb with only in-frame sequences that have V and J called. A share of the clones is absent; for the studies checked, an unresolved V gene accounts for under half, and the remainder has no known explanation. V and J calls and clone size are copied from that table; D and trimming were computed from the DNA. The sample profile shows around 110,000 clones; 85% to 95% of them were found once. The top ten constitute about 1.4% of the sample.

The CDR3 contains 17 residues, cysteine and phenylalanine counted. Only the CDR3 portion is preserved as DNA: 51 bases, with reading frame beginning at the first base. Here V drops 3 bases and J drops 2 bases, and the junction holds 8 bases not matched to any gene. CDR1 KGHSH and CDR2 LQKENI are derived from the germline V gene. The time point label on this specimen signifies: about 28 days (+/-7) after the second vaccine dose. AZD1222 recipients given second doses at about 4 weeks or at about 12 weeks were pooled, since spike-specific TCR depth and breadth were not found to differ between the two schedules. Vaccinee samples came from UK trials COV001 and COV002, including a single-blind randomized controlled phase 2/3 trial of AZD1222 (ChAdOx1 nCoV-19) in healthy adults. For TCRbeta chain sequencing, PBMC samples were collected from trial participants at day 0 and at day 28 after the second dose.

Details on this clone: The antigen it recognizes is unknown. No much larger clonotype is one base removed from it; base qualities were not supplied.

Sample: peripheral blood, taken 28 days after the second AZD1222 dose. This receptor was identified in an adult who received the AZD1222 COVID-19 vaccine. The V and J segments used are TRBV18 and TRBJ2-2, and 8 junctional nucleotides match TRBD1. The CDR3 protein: CASSPQLGQGNTGELFF. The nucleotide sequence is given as TGTGCCAGCTCACCTCAACTAGGACAGGGAAACACCGGGGAGCTGTTTTTT.